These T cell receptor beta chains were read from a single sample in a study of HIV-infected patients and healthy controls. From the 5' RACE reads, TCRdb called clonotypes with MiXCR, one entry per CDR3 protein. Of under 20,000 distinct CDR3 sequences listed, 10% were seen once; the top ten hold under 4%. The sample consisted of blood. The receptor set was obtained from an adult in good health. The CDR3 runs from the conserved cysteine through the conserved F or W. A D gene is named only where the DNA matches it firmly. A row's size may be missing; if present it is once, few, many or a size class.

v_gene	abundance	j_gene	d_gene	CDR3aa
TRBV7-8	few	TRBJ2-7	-	CASSLLVAPSSYEQYF
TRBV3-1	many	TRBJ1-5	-	CASSQGPDSNQPQHF
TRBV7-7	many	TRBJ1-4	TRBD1	CASSRTGDEKLFF
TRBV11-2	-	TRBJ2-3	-	CASSFSGTGTGSTQYF
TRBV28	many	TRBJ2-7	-	CASSFIPGGLGYEQYF
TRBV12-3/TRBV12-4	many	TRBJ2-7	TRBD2	CASSSLGLAGGGEQYF
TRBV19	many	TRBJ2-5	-	CASSPGPWRKETQYF
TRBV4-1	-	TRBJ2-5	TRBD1	CASSLGDRGGETQYF
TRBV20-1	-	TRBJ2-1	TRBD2	CSAWSGSGINGEQFF
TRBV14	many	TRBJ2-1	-	CASSQYNEQFF
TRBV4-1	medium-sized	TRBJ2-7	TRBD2	CASSQEKREGKYEQYF
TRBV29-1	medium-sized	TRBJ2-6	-	CSVGVFSGANVLTF
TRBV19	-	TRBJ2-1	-	CASRRTINSYNEQFF
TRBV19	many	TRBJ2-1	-	CASRVDFMNEQFF
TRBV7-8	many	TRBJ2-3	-	CASSPRSGAWTDTQYF
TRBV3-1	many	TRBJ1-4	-	CASSQASVRGEKLFF
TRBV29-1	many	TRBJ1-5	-	CSVLDPSGNQPQHF
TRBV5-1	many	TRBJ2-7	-	CASSLGQALSYEQYF
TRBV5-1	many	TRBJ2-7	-	CASSLGWGKDPYEQYF
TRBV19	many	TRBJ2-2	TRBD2	CASSMREYTGELFF
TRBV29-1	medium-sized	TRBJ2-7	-	CSVEDLRESGIAQYF
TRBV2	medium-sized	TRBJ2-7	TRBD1	CASSEATGTAIYEQYF
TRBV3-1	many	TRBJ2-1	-	CASSQRASENNEQFF
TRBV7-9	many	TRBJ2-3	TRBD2	CASSSSLFSGTRSF
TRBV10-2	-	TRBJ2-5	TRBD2	CASSEGGDLAGGPQETQYF
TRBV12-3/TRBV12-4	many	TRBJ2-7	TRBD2	CASFPGTSGSSGEQYF
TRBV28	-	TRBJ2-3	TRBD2	CASSLKAGSADTQYF
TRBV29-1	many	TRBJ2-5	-	CSVGKPNQETQYF
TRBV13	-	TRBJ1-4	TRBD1	CASSLNGGTANEKLFF
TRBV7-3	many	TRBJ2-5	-	CASSLNSAGTQYF
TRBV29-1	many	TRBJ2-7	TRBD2	CSVRMKAGGGEQYF
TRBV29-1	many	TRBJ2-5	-	CSVRTMLTQETQYF